This TCR beta chain was identified in a study of cytotoxic CD8 clonotypes in ibrutinib-treated CLL. Points from the study as a whole: Clonality increased at ibrutinib response, then returned toward baseline at progression.

TCRdb's table, derived via immunoSEQ multiplex PCR, lists solely in-frame clones and lacks some. There are more than 85,000 clones in the sample; 77% occur only once, and around 25% lies in the top ten. Trimming removed 8 bases from V and 4 bases from J, with 9 bases in between. This CDR3 has 12 residues. Germline-derived CDR1 and CDR2 are MNHNS and SASEGT. As for this clone: The target antigen is unknown.

The material was PBMCs, obtained after 24 months of ibrutinib treatment. The chain recombines TRBV6-1 with TRBJ1-5; no definite D call. This sequence was found in a human donor with chronic lymphocytic leukemia. The CDR3 region is CASFGSNQPQHF. For the CDR3, the DNA is TGTGCCAGCTTCGGGTCTAATCAGCCCCAGCATTTT.